This is a list of T cell receptor beta chains from one sample in a study of early T cells in non-severe SARS-CoV-2 infection. Each CDR3 protein gets one entry after TCRdb re-called the 5' RACE reads with MiXCR. The sample lists more than 70,000 distinct CDR3 sequences, approximately 13% seen once, with approximately 7% in the top ten. The sequencing sample was made of whole blood. These receptors all come from an adult who was a healthcare worker with PCR-confirmed SARS-CoV-2 infection or an uninfected control (not recorded which). Both conserved end residues are part of each CDR3. D genes are given only for firm matches. A row's size may be missing; if present it is once, few, many or a size class.

TRBV5-1,TRBJ2-5,few,TRBD2,CASSSGLAGGGETQYF,TGCGCCAGCAGCTCCGGACTAGCGGGAGGAGGAGAGACCCAGTACTTC
TRBV30,TRBJ2-1,many,TRBD1,CAFLRQGSYNEQFF,TGTGCCTTCCTCCGACAGGGCTCCTACAATGAGCAGTTCTTC
TRBV27,TRBJ2-1,many,-,CASSFRDHLDKQFF,TGTGCCAGCAGTTTTCGAGACCACTTAGACAAGCAGTTCTTC
TRBV4-1,TRBJ1-2,many,-,CASSQDQRLNYGYTF,TGCGCCAGCAGCCAAGATCAGCGGCTTAACTATGGCTACACCTTC
TRBV20-1,TRBJ2-1,-,-,CSARDQGTVTIYSYNEQFF,TGCAGTGCTAGAGATCAGGGGACGGTAACTATTTACTCCTACAATGAGCAGTTCTTC
TRBV7-2,TRBJ1-1,-,-,CASSFDTNTEAFF,TGTGCCAGCAGCTTCGATACGAACACTGAAGCTTTCTTT
TRBV6-5,TRBJ2-2,-,TRBD2,CASSPGRSAGELFF,TGTGCCAGCAGCCCCGGGAGGAGCGCCGGGGAGCTGTTTTTT
TRBV27,TRBJ1-6,few,TRBD1,CASSLLDRDSPLHF,TGTGCCAGCAGTTTATTGGACAGGGATTCGCCCCTCCACTTT
TRBV29-1,TRBJ2-4,-,-,CSASRGKGGGGKNIQYF,TGCAGCGCCTCCCGGGGGAAAGGTGGAGGGGGCAAAAACATTCAGTACTTC
TRBV6-5,TRBJ2-2,few,-,CASSSDHGTMTGELFF,TGTGCCAGCAGTTCAGATCACGGGACCATGACCGGGGAGCTGTTTTTT
TRBV11-3,TRBJ2-2,few,-,CASGPGGDTGELFF,TGTGCCAGCGGACCGGGCGGAGACACCGGGGAGCTGTTTTTT